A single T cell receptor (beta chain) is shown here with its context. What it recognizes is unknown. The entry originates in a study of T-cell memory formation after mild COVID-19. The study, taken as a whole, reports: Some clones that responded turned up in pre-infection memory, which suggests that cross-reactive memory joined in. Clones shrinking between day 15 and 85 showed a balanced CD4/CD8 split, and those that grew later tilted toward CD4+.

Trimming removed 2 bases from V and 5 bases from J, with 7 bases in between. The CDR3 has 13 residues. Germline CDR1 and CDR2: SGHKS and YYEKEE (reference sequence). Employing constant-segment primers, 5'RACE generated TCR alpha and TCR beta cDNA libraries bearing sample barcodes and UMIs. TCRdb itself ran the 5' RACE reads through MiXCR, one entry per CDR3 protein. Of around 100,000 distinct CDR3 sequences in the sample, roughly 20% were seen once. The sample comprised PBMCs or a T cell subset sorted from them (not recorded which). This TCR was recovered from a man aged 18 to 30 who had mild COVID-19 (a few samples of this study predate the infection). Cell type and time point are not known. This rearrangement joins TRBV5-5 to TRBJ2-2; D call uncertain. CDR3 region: CASSFAETGELFF. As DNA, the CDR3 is TGTGCCAGCAGCTTTGCTGAGACCGGGGAGCTGTTTTTT. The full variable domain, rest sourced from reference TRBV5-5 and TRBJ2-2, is DAGVTQSPTHLIKTRGQQVTLRCSPISGHKSVSWYQQVLGQGPQFIFQYYEKEERGRGNFPDRFSARQFPNYSSELNVNALLLGDSALYLCASSFAETGELFFGEGSRLTVL.